A single sample gave rise to the 18 T cell receptor beta chains below, sequenced in a study of T cells in Graves' hyperthyroidism and ophthalmopathy. Amplified TCR beta CDR3 regions derived from RNA transcripts. Using the HTBI primer set, a first-round RT-PCR was run on the TCR CDR3. TCRdb re-called the multiplex PCR reads with MiXCR, one entry per CDR3 protein. The sample carries about 400,000 distinct CDR3 sequences, 15% recorded once. The sequenced sample was blood. The receptor source for this set is a woman aged 25 to 39 with Graves' hyperthyroidism.

The table lists this clonotype with many counts. The V call is TRBV3-1, the J call TRBJ2-3; the match to TRBD1 covers 8 bases. The CDR3 consists of 15 residues. Germline V gene sequence: CDR1 LGHDT, CDR2 YNNKEL (reference sequence). J was trimmed by 1 base and V by 4 bases; bases with no gene match: 4. CDR3 amino acids: CASSPTGDGTDTQYF. As DNA, the CDR3 is TGTGCCAGCAGCCCGACAGGGGACGGCACAGATACGCAGTATTTT.

This clonotype was recorded a few times. V is TRBV9 and J is TRBJ2-1; 8 nucleotides align to TRBD1. Germline V gene data show CDR1 as SGDLS and CDR2 as YYNGEE. J gave up 4 bases and V 4 bases, and 10 bases lay outside the gene matches. The CDR3 runs 16 residues. The CDR3 DNA is TGTGCCAGCAGCCCCCGCGGGACAGGAAGTTACAATGAGCAGTTCTTC. Protein product: CASSPRGTGSYNEQFF.

This clonotype showed up many times. The V gene is TRBV30, the J gene TRBJ1-5, with D hard to call. Between the trimmed V and J ends, which lost 4 bases and 4 bases, there was a span of 11 bases. CDR1 and CDR2 (germline): GTSNPN, SVGIG (reference sequence). The CDR3 contains 13 residues. CDR3 DNA: TGTGCCTGGAACCGGGCGGGGAATCAGCCCCAGCATTTT. This sequence encodes CAWNRAGNQPQHF.

The chain employs TRBV5-1 and TRBJ2-3, with 9 bases identical to TRBD2. CDR1 is SGHRS, CDR2 YFSETQ, per germline. V trimming: 0 bases; J trimming: 3 bases; junction bases outside the gene matches: 5. This CDR3 comprises 16 residues. CDR3 amino acids: CASSLGSSGTTDTQYF. The CDR3 bases are TGCGCCAGCAGCTTGGGATCTAGCGGGACAACAGATACGCAGTATTTT.

This clonotype was found many times. The gene calls are TRBV11-2 and TRBJ2-1; D not resolved. CDR1 and CDR2 from the germline V gene are SGHAT and FQNNGV. V was pared by 2 bases and J by 9 bases, with 11 bases between. The CDR3 runs to 13 residues. The CDR3 DNA reads as TGTGCCAGCAGCTTATCCCCGCCCACTGAGCAGTTCTTC. It is translated as CASSLSPPTEQFF.

The chain carries TRBV20-1 and TRBJ2-5; D may correspond to TRBD1 or TRBD2 (5 bases each). This CDR3 region has 16 residues. CDR1 and CDR2 (germline): DFQATT, SNEGSKA (reference sequence). Deletions cut 4 bases from V and 1 base from J, with 19 bases between. CDR3 residues: CSATNPSRGPQETQYF. DNA for the CDR3: TGCAGTGCTACAAATCCCTCCCGGGGCCCCCAAGAGACCCAGTACTTC.

This clonotype occurred a few times. The chain joins TRBV5-1 to TRBJ1-6; 11 bases are shared with TRBD1. The CDR3 loop spans 18 amino acids. V lost 4 bases and J lost 2; bases outside the gene matches: 8. In germline, CDR1 is SGHRS, CDR2 YFSETQ. CDR3 nucleotides: TGCGCCAGCAGCGCCGAGGGACAGGGGGGACCCTATAATTCACCCCTCCACTTT. This translates into CASSAEGQGGPYNSPLHF.

In its sample, this clonotype was seen many times. The genes are TRBV19 and TRBJ1-5, with a possible D match to TRBD1 (6 bases). Trimming removed 9 bases from V and 5 bases from J, with 17 bases in between. The germline V gene has CDR1 LNHDA and CDR2 SQIVND (reference sequence). The CDR3 runs to 14 residues. The CDR3 loop is CASTPAGGHQPQHF. The CDR3 DNA reads as TGTGCCAGCACTCCAGCCGGGGGGCATCAGCCCCAGCATTTT.

In its sample, this clonotype was seen many times. The genes are TRBV3-1 and TRBJ2-7, with 11 bases identical to TRBD2. Trimming at V came to 5 bases and at J to 3 bases, leaving 9 bases not matched to a gene. This CDR3 region has 16 residues. Germline V gives CDR1 LGHDT, CDR2 YNNKEL (reference sequence). The CDR3 sequence is CASSTRTSGGLYEQYF. As DNA, the CDR3 is TGTGCCAGCAGCACCCGCACTAGCGGGGGACTCTACGAGCAGTACTTC.

The chain joins TRBV19 to TRBJ2-2; 9 bases match TRBD1. The germline gives CDR1 LNHDA, CDR2 SQIVND (reference sequence). CDR3 size: 16 residues. Losses at the gene ends were 7 bases for V and 2 bases for J; bases not matched to a gene: 8. The CDR3: CASIPGQGRNTGELFF. CDR3 in DNA: TGTGCCAGTATCCCGGGACAGGGAAGAAACACCGGGGAGCTGTTTTTT.

There are many counts of this clonotype. V and J are TRBV6-1 and TRBJ1-1, with 7 bases that match TRBD1. CDR1 and CDR2 from the germline V gene are MNHNS and SASEGT. This CDR3 has 13 amino acids. Trimming took 8 bases from V and 5 from J; bases not matched to a gene: 8. The CDR3: CASFRTGRTEAFF. In nucleotides, the CDR3 is TGTGCCAGCTTCCGGACAGGTCGGACTGAAGCTTTCTTT.

This clonotype was counted a few times. The chain combines TRBV19 with TRBJ2-1, with TRBD1 matching over 7 bases. The CDR3 loop spans 12 amino acids. V lost 3 bases and J lost 12; bases outside the gene matches: 5. CDR1 and CDR2 (germline): LNHDA, SQIVND (reference sequence). CDR3 DNA: TGTGCCAGTAGTATTGGACAGGAGAGGCAGTTCTTC. It encodes CASSIGQERQFF.

This clonotype came up a few times. The J gene is TRBJ2-1, the V gene TRBV2; 12 bases are a match to TRBD2. The V and J ends lost 3 bases and 0 bases, in that order; junction bases with no gene match: 6. CDR1 is SNHLY and CDR2 is FYNNEI in the germline V gene. The CDR3 length is 18 residues. CDR3 loop: CASSETSGSASSYNEQFF. CDR3 sequence (DNA): TGTGCCAGCAGTGAGACTAGCGGGAGTGCCAGCTCCTACAATGAGCAGTTCTTC.

This clonotype was seen repeatedly, ten times or more. V gene TRBV3-1 combines with J gene TRBJ1-5; a weak D match, TRBD1 (5 bases). Germline V gene lookup returns CDR1 LGHDT and CDR2 YNNKEL (reference sequence). CDR3 size: 14 residues. The V and J ends lost 0 bases and 6 bases respectively, with 9 bases between them. CDR3 region: CASSQDGRVQPQHF. CDR3 in DNA: TGTGCCAGCAGCCAAGACGGCAGGGTTCAGCCCCAGCATTTT.

This chain connects TRBV7-6 to TRBJ1-3; no clear D. Trimming stripped 4 bases from V and 3 bases from J, with 13 bases between. Germline-derived CDR1 and CDR2 are SGHVS and FNYEAQ. The length of the CDR3 is 15 residues. CDR3 sequence: CASSSRPVGGNTIYF. As DNA, the CDR3 is TGTGCCAGCAGCTCACGCCCCGTCGGTGGAAACACCATATATTTT.

This clonotype occurred many times. This chain links TRBV3-1 with TRBJ2-7; 12 positions agree with TRBD2. Looked up from germline, CDR1 is LGHDT and CDR2 is YNNKEL (reference sequence). The CDR3 length is 15 residues. Trimming at V came to 3 bases and at J to 2 bases, leaving 2 bases not matched to a gene. The CDR3 region has the DNA TGTGCCAGCAGCCATTGGACTAGCGGGACCTACGAGCAGTACTTC. Its translation is CASSHWTSGTYEQYF.

Many counts were recorded for this clonotype. V is TRBV20-1 and J is TRBJ2-1; TRBD2 matches 11 bases. The trim removed 0 bases at V and 7 bases at J, leaving 14 bases unmatched. The germline gives CDR1 DFQATT, CDR2 SNEGSKA (reference sequence). This CDR3 has 18 residues. DNA of the CDR3: TGCAGTGCTAGAGATCTGGTTGGTAGCGGGAGGGCCGTAAATGAGCAGTTCTTC. Translation gives CSARDLVGSGRAVNEQFF.

In its sample, this clonotype was seen a few times. The chain combines TRBV28 with TRBJ1-1; no clear D. This CDR3 spans 16 amino acids. CDR1 and CDR2 from the germline V gene are MDHEN and SYDVKM. Trimming took off 2 bases at V and 1 base at J, with 14 bases between the two ends. DNA for the CDR3: TGTGCCAGCAGTTTAAATCTGGGCGCTGGGAACACTGAAGCTTTCTTT. Translation: CASSLNLGAGNTEAFF.